The table lists the clone carrying this T cell receptor beta chain with many counts. Its antigen is still unknown. Germline V gives CDR1 SQVTM, CDR2 ANQGSEA. This CDR3 region has 15 residues. V lost 3 bases and J lost 3; bases outside the gene matches: 6. TCR beta cDNA was reverse-transcribed from about 500 ng of total RNA. The reaction used a constant-region primer and ProtoScript II reverse transcriptase. The TCR beta library was amplified through three nested multiplex PCR rounds in a modified ARM-PCR procedure. Researchers ran the first two PCR rounds for approximately 9 cycles each with TRBV1-TRBV30 forward primers and a C-beta reverse primer. In TCRdb, the multiplex PCR reads were re-called with MiXCR into one record per CDR3 protein. The top ten clones hold around 7.1% of a sample with 190,000 or so distinct CDR3 sequences, approximately 64% of them seen once. Out of unsorted whole blood came the blood RNA, and germline DNA was extracted as well.

The data stem from a study of tumor-infiltrating lymphocytes in primary liver carcinoma. Study background: Measuring about 4 to 10 cm across, the tumors were staged as T1-T3 N0M0.

General study points: Tumors reached a significantly greater top-250-clone fraction than blood did (p = 0.039).

This clonotype originated in an older woman with primary liver carcinoma and hepatitis B virus infection. Sequenced input: peripheral blood. This rearrangement joins TRBV29-1 to TRBJ2-3; 10 bases are a match to TRBD2. The CDR3 DNA follows: TGCAGCGTTGACCTAGCGGGAGTATCTACAGATACGCAGTATTTT. Amino acid sequence: CSVDLAGVSTDTQYF.